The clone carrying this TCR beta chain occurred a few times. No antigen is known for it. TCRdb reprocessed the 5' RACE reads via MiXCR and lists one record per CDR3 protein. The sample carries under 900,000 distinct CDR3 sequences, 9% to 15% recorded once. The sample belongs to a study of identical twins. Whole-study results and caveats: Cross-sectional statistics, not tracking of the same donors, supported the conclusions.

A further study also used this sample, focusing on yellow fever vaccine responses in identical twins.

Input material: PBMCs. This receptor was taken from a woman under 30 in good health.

This CDR3 reads CAIRGQIYGYTF. The CDR3 nucleotides are TGTGCCATCAGAGGACAGATCTATGGCTACACCTTC. This sequence joins TRBV10-3 and TRBJ1-2, with D perhaps TRBD1 (6 bases). Germline V gives CDR1 ENHRY, CDR2 SYGVKD. This CDR3 contains 12 residues. The germline V and J ends were trimmed by 6 bases and 4 bases, with 9 bases remaining between them.